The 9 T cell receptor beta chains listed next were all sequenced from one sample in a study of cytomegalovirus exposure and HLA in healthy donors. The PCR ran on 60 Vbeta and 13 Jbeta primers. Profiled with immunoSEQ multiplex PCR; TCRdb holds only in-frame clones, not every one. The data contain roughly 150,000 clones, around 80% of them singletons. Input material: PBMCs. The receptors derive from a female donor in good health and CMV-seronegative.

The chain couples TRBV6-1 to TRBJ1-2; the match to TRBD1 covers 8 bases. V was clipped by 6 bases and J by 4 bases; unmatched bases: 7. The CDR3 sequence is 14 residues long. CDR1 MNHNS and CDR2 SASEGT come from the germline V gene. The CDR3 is CASRLDRALYGYTF. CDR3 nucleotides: TGTGCCAGCAGATTGGACAGGGCTCTCTATGGCTACACCTTC.

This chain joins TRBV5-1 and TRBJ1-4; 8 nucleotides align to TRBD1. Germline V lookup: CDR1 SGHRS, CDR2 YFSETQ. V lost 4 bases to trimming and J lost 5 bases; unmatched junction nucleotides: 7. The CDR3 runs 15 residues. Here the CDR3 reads CASSHWTGINEKLFF. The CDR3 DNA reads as TGCGCCAGCAGCCACTGGACAGGGATCAATGAAAAACTGTTTTTT. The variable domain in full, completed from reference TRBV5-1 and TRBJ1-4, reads KAGVTQTPRYLIKTRGQQVTLSCSPISGHRSVSWYQQTPGQGLQFLFEYFSETQRNKGNFPGRFSGRQFSNSRSEMNVSTLELGDSALYLCASSHWTGINEKLFFGSGTQLSVL.

Here the CDR3 DNA reads TGTGCCAGCCGGGGACAGGGGGCGACTCATGGCTACACCTTC. Its translation is CASRGQGATHGYTF. This chain joins TRBV6-4 and TRBJ1-2, with 12 bases that match TRBD1. The CDR3 covers 14 residues. CDR1 and CDR2 from the germline V gene are MRHNA and SNTAGT. With 8 bases clipped from V and 6 bases from J, the junction kept 7 bases outside the gene matches.

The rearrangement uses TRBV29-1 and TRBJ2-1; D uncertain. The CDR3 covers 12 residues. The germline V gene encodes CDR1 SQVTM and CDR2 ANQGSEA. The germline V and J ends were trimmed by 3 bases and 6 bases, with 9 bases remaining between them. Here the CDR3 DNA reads TGCAGCGTTGATATCAGGCCCAATGAGCAGTTCTTC. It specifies CSVDIRPNEQFF.

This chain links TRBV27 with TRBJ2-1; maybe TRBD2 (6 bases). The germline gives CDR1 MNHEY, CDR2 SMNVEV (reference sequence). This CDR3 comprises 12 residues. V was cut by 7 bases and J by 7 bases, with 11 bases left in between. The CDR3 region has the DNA TGTGCCAGCACGGGACTTCGAAATGAGCAGTTCTTC. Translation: CASTGLRNEQFF.

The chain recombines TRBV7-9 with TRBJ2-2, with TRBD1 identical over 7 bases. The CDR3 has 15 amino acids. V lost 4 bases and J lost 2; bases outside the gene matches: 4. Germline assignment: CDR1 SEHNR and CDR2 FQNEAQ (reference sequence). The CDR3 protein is CASSSGTVNTGELFF. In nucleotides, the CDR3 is TGTGCCAGCAGCTCCGGGACAGTTAACACCGGGGAGCTGTTTTTT.

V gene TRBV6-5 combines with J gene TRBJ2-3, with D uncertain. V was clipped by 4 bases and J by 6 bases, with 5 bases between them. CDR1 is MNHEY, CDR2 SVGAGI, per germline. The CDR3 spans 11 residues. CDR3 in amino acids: CASSSLDTQYF. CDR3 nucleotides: TGTGCCAGCAGTTCTTTGGATACGCAGTATTTT.

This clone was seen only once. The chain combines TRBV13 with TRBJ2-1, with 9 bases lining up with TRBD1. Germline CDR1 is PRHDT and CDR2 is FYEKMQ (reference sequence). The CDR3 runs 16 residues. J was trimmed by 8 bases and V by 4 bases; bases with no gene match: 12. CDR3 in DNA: TGTGCCAGCAGCTCTGAGGGGACAGGGCTAGGGTATGAGCAGTTCTTC. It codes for CASSSEGTGLGYEQFF.

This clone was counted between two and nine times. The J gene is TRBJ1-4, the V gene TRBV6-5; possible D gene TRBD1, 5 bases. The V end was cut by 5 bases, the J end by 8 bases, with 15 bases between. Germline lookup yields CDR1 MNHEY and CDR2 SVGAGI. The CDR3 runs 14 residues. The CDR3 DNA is TGTGCCAGCAGTCGCAAGGCCAGGGTAGAAAAACTGTTTTTT. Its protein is CASSRKARVEKLFF.